The T cell receptor (beta chain) under discussion was sequenced for a study of persistence of HIV-infected CD4 T cells. Study in general: A couple of participants gave one leukapheresis sample; others gave up to about 200 mL blood repeatedly. A larger, less memory-rich fraction responded to anti-CD3/anti-CD28 beads than to antigen.

The V and J ends lost 1 base and 0 bases respectively, with 10 bases between them. Germline lookup yields CDR1 LNHDA and CDR2 SQIVND (reference sequence). The CDR3 runs to 15 residues. Sequencing used immunoSEQ version 4 in survey mode. TCRdb keeps only in-frame clones here, not all; method: immunoSEQ multiplex PCR. In the table there are some 45,000 clones, 88% of which are singletons. Turning to this clone: The antigen is not known.

This nonspecific control used anti-CD3/anti-CD28 bead stimulation of CD4+ T cells. Sorting selected CD4+ T cells upregulating both CD40 ligand and CD69. For around 17 hours, CD8-depleted PBMCs received anti-CD28/CD49d costimulation, a CD40-blocking antibody and enfuvirtide. The starting material was CD4+ T cells sorted from PBMCs after roughly 18-hour stimulation, obtained from a patient who received antiretroviral therapy. V usage is TRBV19 and J usage is TRBJ2-7; no definite D call. The clonotype comes from an adult woman with HIV who was CMV-seropositive. Here the CDR3 reads CASSIGHRTSYEQYF. In nucleotides, the CDR3 is TGTGCCAGTAGTATAGGACATCGGACCTCCTACGAGCAGTACTTC.